This T cell receptor beta chain stems from a study of T cells in Graves' hyperthyroidism and ophthalmopathy (dated by TCRdb to between 2018 and 2021). In the study overall: Peripheral blood was sampled at the time of initial diagnosis, prior to any treatment. To identify distinguishing TCR V-J signatures, a discovery cohort of about 95 patients was used, comprising fewer than 45 with Graves' ophthalmopathy and some 60 with stable Graves' hyperthyroidism. An independent validation cohort of under 20 hyperthyroidism patients and about 15 patients who later progressed to ophthalmopathy tested prospective prediction of ophthalmopathy. The approximately 97 discovery patients were randomly divided into training and test sets at a 7:3 ratio. The study also compared thyroid tissue and blood T-cell repertoires from several Graves' hyperthyroidism patients. Once sampling was done, hyperthyroidism patients were given methimazole at a starting dose of 30 mg daily, whereas ophthalmopathy patients were given high-dose intravenous methylprednisolone. The paper describes TCR Vbeta CDR3 sequencing of roughly 130 peripheral blood samples, made up of about 41 ophthalmopathy patients, some 76 hyperthyroidism patients and 17 progressor patients. What the research found in general, with its limitations: Ophthalmopathy was separated from stable hyperthyroidism by a 13 V-J signature model, with 87.88% sensitivity and about 81% specificity obtained in cross-validation and 80%/75% obtained in testing. In validation, the model predicted progression to ophthalmopathy with 55% to 71% sensitivity and about 73% specificity, a median of about six months before onset. Blood samples also contained most of the expanded thyroid clonotypes (frequency above 0.001), which suggests that blood repertoires may reflect thyroid immune responses. Sample size was not statistically predetermined, and investigators were not blinded to group allocation.

Amplification of TCR beta CDR3 regions was carried out from RNA transcripts. The first round of RT-PCR for the TCR CDR3 was performed with the HTBI primer set and the Qiagen OneStep RT-PCR kit. The libraries were constructed in a second round of multiplex PCR and then size-selected and purified. The libraries were sequenced on an Illumina HiSeq2000 using paired-end 100 bp reads. The study's own analysis went as follows. SOAPnuke was used to process the raw data, throwing out any read that contained adapters or uncalled bases, had a mean Phred below 15, or lacked an exact constant-primer or identifier match. High-quality paired reads were merged with COPE v1.2.5, and unique nucleotide sequences were defined as clonotypes. MiTCR v1.1 was used to align the clonotypes against IMGT TRBV, TRBD and TRBJ reference segments. The analysis included only V-J combinations with a frequency above 0.0001, which together covered more than 99% of the repertoires. A TCS score was defined as the ratio between F50 (clonal expansion) and ExV (chaos), using BLOSUM62-based TCRdist between CDR3 peptides within each V-J. Welch's t-statistics and random forest reduced roughly 500 V-J features to 13, which were used in a naive Bayes classifier (R e1071). The public sequencing data were trimmed at Q25 with fastp and processed into clonotypes with MiXCR by TCRdb, which kept only in-frame beta chains. Each CDR3 protein gets just one entry, which takes the most common genes and DNA from the rows behind it. TCRdb's processing, not the authors' own work, is the source of the V and J calls. The sample records 340,000 or so distinct CDR3 sequences, around 20% of which are singletons. Roughly 52% of the sample lies in the top ten.

The germline ends are 18 bases apart after V is trimmed by 6 bases and J by 4 bases. Its CDR3 holds 16 amino acids, cysteine through phenylalanine. Left in the record is the CDR3 DNA by itself, 48 bases read in frame from the first base. CDR1 and CDR2, per the germline V gene, are SGHTA and FQGTGA. Stable Graves' hyperthyroidism was defined as the absence of progression to ophthalmopathy over 18 months of follow-up. The hyperthyroidism patients were between 18 and 65 years old and newly diagnosed, with a disease duration of less than 2 months. Exclusion was applied to patients with uncontrolled infections, other autoimmune diseases, pregnancy or lactation. Diagnoses relied on clinical symptoms, serum thyroxine and TRAb, thyroid ultrasound and orbital computed tomography. PBMCs were isolated from approximately 10 ml of fresh peripheral blood by Ficoll-Paque density gradient centrifugation. Trizol reagent was used to extract total RNA, and RNA quality was then checked on an Agilent 2100 Bioanalyzer.

The table lists this clonotype with a few counts. The specificity of this receptor is unknown. Base qualities were left out, and no much larger clone turns up one base away. Here the chain combines TRBV7-3 and TRBJ2-2; TRBD2 is a weak D gene call, 6 bases matching. Sequences were obtained from blood. The clonotype originates from a woman aged 45-65 years with Graves' hyperthyroidism. The encoded CDR3 is CASSPFWDFATGELFF. The DNA reads as follows: TGTGCCAGCAGTCCCTTCTGGGACTTTGCCACCGGGGAGCTGTTTTTT.